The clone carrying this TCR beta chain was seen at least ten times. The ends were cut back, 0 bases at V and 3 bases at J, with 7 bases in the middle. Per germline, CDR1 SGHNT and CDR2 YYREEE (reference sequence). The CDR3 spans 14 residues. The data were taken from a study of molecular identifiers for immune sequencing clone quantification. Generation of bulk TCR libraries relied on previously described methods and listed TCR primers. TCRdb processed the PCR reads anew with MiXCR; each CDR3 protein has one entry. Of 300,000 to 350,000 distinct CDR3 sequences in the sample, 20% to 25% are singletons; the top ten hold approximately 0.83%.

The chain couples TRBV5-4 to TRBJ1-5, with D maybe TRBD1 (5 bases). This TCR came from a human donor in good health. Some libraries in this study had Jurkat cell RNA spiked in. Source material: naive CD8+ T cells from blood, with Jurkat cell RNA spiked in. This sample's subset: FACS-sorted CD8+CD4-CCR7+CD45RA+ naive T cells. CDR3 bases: TGTGCCAGCAGCTTGGAGGGGTACAATCAGCCCCAGCATTTT. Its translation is CASSLEGYNQPQHF.